This T cell receptor beta chain derives from a study of resident and recirculating memory T cells in vitiligo. Patients had received no treatment within the previous three months. Produced via immunoSEQ multiplex PCR; TCRdb's table is partial and in-frame only. The profile covers 75,000 to 85,000 clones, with around 90% appearing a single time and roughly 5% taken by the ten largest. Sequences were obtained from blood. This TCR derives from a male donor with vitiligo.

CDR3 protein: CASSLGQGRNEKLFF. CDR3 sequence (DNA): TGTGCCAGCAGTCTGGGACAGGGACGAAATGAAAAACTGTTTTTT. The chain has TRBV27 and TRBJ1-4; 9 bases line up with TRBD1. Germline loops: CDR1 MNHEY, CDR2 SMNVEV (reference sequence). With 5 bases clipped from V and 5 bases from J, the junction kept 6 bases outside the gene matches. The CDR3 sequence is 15 residues long.